Each of the 2 T cell receptor beta chains below was sequenced from the same sample in a study of shared clonotypes between healthy human individuals. Repertoires were generated with immunoSEQ multiplex PCR, while TCRdb's copy carries only in-frame clones and drops some. The table has about 1.1 million clones, about 84% seen once; the top ten hold approximately 0.56%. Sequenced material: memory CD4+ T cells from PBMCs. Regarding subset: CD45RA-negative fraction. The receptors come from a man younger than 35 in good health. Some clones in this sample may be carry-over from other donors' samples.

The V gene is TRBV7-2, the J gene TRBJ1-1; D is possibly TRBD1 (5 bases). Trimming pared 5 bases from V and 1 base from J, leaving 14 bases between. This CDR3 contains 15 residues. CDR1 is SGHTA, CDR2 FQGNSA, per germline. In DNA form, the CDR3 reads TGTGCCAGCAGCCCCCGCCCGGGGCGGAACACTGAAGCTTTCTTT. Its translation is CASSPRPGRNTEAFF.

This clone was observed at least ten times. The chain carries TRBV18 and TRBJ1-2; D uncertain. The CDR3 loop spans 11 amino acids. Germline CDR1 and CDR2: KGHSH and LQKENI. With 3 bases removed from V and 7 bases from J, the gap between germline ends came to 6 bases. CDR3 loop: CASSPDAGYTF. The CDR3 DNA follows: TGTGCCAGCTCACCGGATGCTGGCTACACCTTC.